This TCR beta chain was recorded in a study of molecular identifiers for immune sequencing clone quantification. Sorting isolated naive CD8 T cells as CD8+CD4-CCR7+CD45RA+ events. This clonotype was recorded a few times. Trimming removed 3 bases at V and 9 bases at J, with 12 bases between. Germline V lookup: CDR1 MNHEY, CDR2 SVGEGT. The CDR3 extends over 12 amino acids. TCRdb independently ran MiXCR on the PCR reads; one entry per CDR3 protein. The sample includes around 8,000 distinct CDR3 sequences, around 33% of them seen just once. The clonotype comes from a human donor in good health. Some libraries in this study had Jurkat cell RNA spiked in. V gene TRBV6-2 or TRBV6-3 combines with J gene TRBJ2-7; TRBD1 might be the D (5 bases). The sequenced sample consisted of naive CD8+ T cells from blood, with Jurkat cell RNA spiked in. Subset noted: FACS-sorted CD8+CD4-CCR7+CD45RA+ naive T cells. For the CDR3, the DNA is TGTGCCAGCAGTTATCAGGGTTCTGTGCAGTACTTC. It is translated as CASSYQGSVQYF.